The present T cell receptor (beta chain) was sequenced within a study of glioma-infiltrating T cells after dendritic cell vaccination. Whole-study findings and limits: TCR clonality showed no direct relationship with survival.

Described time point: after dendritic cell vaccination, including at tumor progression/relapse. PBMC were collected before vaccination, two weeks after the third vaccination, and at progression. This table comes from immunoSEQ multiplex PCR, and its TCRdb copy is limited to in-frame clones, with some not included. The sample has 80,000 to 100,000 clones, roughly 80% seen once. The CDR3 runs 16 residues. The germline CDR1 and CDR2 sequences are SGHRS and YFSETQ. V shed 0 bases, J shed 8 bases, and the junction held 11 bases outside the gene matches. To note about this clone: Its antigen is unknown.

This TCR was sampled from a human donor with glioblastoma. Here the sequenced sample was blood, taken after dendritic cell vaccination. The chain links TRBV5-1 to TRBJ2-1; 7 bases agree with TRBD2. CDR3 loop: CASSLGTGLTVHEQFF. For the CDR3, the DNA is TGCGCCAGCAGCTTGGGGACGGGACTAACTGTACATGAGCAGTTCTTC.